Listed below are T cell receptor beta chains from one sample, sequenced in a study of beta chain features in type 1 diabetes. Assay: immunoSEQ multiplex PCR; the TCRdb copy retains only in-frame clones and omits some. This sample has about 360,000 clones, with approximately 12% found just once. Input material: naive CD4+ T cells from blood. These receptors came from a man aged 18 to 29 in good health. CDR3s include the opening cysteine and the closing phenylalanine or tryptophan. The order of the fields is V gene, J gene, D gene, clone size, CDR3 DNA, CDR3 protein. D genes are given only for firm matches. Where a row states a size, it is once, few, many or the class of an expanded clone; other rows omit it.

TRBV7-3	TRBJ2-1	NA	NA	TGTGCCAGCAGCTTAGCCCTAGGTCACGATGAGCAGTTCTTC	CASSLALGHDEQFF
TRBV4-1	TRBJ1-2	NA	few	TGCGCCAGCAGCCAAGATTGGGGCAGATGGGGCTACACCTTC	CASSQDWGRWGYTF
TRBV19	TRBJ2-2	TRBD1	NA	TGTGCCAGTACCAGGGGTCAGGGGGCTACCGGGGAGCTGTTTTTT	CASTRGQGATGELFF
TRBV7-9	TRBJ2-5	NA	NA	TGCGCCAGCAGCCAAAACTACCAAGAGACCCAGTACTTC	CASSQNYQETQYF
TRBV4-2	TRBJ2-7	TRBD1	few	TGTGCCAGCAGCCCCCAGGCGACAGGGACCTACGAGCAGTACTTC	CASSPQATGTYEQYF
TRBV2	TRBJ1-6	TRBD1	NA	TGTGCCAGCAGGGGACAGGGGGACGGTTCACCCCTCCACTTT	CASRGQGDGSPLHF
TRBV9	TRBJ2-2	NA	NA	TGTGCCAGCAGCGTAATTGGGACACTCGGCGGGGAGCTGTTTTTT	CASSVIGTLGGELFF
TRBV4-3	TRBJ2-7	TRBD2	few	TGCGCCAGCAGCCCTAGCGGGGGGAGCTCCTACGAGCAGTACTTC	CASSPSGGSSYEQYF
TRBV4-1	TRBJ2-7	NA	few	TGCGCCAGCAGCCAAACAGGGCAGGCCGCCAACGAGCAGTACTTC	CASSQTGQAANEQYF
TRBV6-4	TRBJ2-5	TRBD1	NA	TGTGCCAGCAGTCCGACAGGGTTCGGGGAGACCCAGTACTTC	CASSPTGFGETQYF
TRBV2	TRBJ1-1	NA	few	TGTGCCAGCAGTGAAAGACAGGTCACTGAAGCTTTCTTT	CASSERQVTEAFF
TRBV28	TRBJ2-5	NA	NA	TGTGCCAGCAGTTTGACTGCGACGGCAGGGAGGGAGACCCAGTACTTC	CASSLTATAGRETQYF
TRBV28	TRBJ2-1	NA	NA	TGTGCCAGCAGCAGGGGTTTCTCCTACAATGAGCAGTTCTTC	CASSRGFSYNEQFF
TRBV6-1	TRBJ2-1	NA	NA	TGTGCCAGCAGTAACTTTAACAATGAGCAGTTCTTC	CASSNFNNEQFF
TRBV5-4	TRBJ2-3	TRBD2	NA	TGTGCCAGCAGCGATAGCGGGAGTGTCGTACATACGCAGTATTTT	CASSDSGSVVHTQYF
TRBV7-2	TRBJ1-2	TRBD1	NA	TGTGCCAGCAGAACAGGGGGCCCGAACTATGGCTACACCTTC	CASRTGGPNYGYTF
TRBV7-3	TRBJ1-5	NA	NA	TGTGCCAGCAGCTTACATGGCGAATTCCAAGGGGGCAATCAGCCCCAGCATTTT	CASSLHGEFQGGNQPQHF
TRBV29-1	TRBJ2-1	NA	few	TGCAGCGTTGAAAAGAGTCTCTACAATGAGCAGTTCTTC	CSVEKSLYNEQFF
TRBV5-4	TRBJ2-5	TRBD2	NA	TGTGCCAGCAGCTCAATGGGACTAGCGGAAGAGACCCAGTACTTC	CASSSMGLAEETQYF
TRBV18	TRBJ2-1	NA	few	TGTGCCAGCTCACCTCTGAGTACGAATGAGCAGTTCTTC	CASSPLSTNEQFF
TRBV19	TRBJ1-2	NA	NA	TGTGCCAGTAGTCAGGGGTCAAACTATGGCTACACCTTC	CASSQGSNYGYTF
TRBV5-1	TRBJ1-1	TRBD1	NA	TGCGCCAGCAGCTTGGATCCGGACAGGGAAGCTTTCTTT	CASSLDPDREAFF
TRBV13	TRBJ2-7	NA	NA	TGTGCCAGCAGCTACCGCCTGCGTGGGAGCTCCTACGAGCAGTACTTC	CASSYRLRGSSYEQYF
TRBV19	TRBJ2-7	NA	NA	TGTGCCAGTAGTTCAACACACACCGCCGACGAGCAGTACTTC	CASSSTHTADEQYF
TRBV4-3	TRBJ2-5	TRBD1	NA	TGCGCCAGCAGCCAAAATCCCGGGACAGGGGTGGGAGAGACCCAGTACTTC	CASSQNPGTGVGETQYF
TRBV4-3	TRBJ2-3	NA	few	TGCGCCAGCAGCCAAGGAGGGTTGGAGGGAGATACGCAGTATTTT	CASSQGGLEGDTQYF
TRBV9	TRBJ2-1	NA	NA	TGTGCCAGCAGCGTAAGGTGGAGCAATGAGCAGTTCTTC	CASSVRWSNEQFF
TRBV9	TRBJ2-6	TRBD1	NA	TGTGCCAGCAGCGCGAGACAGGGGAGAACCGGGGCCAACGTCCTGACTTTC	CASSARQGRTGANVLTF
TRBV5-1	TRBJ1-1	TRBD1	few	TGCGCCAGCAGCTATTCGACAGGGTCGGTCTCCGAAGCTTTCTTT	CASSYSTGSVSEAFF
TRBV30	TRBJ2-7	TRBD2	few	TGTGCCTGGAGTCTAGCGGGAGGTACCGAGCAGTACTTC	CAWSLAGGTEQYF
TRBV27	TRBJ1-1	NA	NA	TGTGCCAGCAGTTTAAAGCCGTACACTGAAGCTTTCTTT	CASSLKPYTEAFF
TRBV30	TRBJ1-4	TRBD1	few	TGTGCCTGGAGTACGACAGGGGGCGGCAAACTGTTTTTT	CAWSTTGGGKLFF
TRBV28	TRBJ2-1	TRBD2	NA	TGTGCCAGCAGTTTCGGGGGGAGCAATGAGCAGTTCTTC	CASSFGGSNEQFF
TRBV27	TRBJ2-3	NA	NA	TGTGCCAGCAGTTTAGCCTCCTATGGAGATACGCAGTATTTT	CASSLASYGDTQYF
TRBV7-8	TRBJ2-7	NA	NA	TGTGCCAGCAGCTTACAGGGATCGGGCACCTACGAGCAGTACTTC	CASSLQGSGTYEQYF
TRBV6-6	TRBJ2-2	NA	few	TGTGCCAGCAGTTTAGAGGCGTCTTTTACCGGGGAGCTGTTTTTT	CASSLEASFTGELFF
TRBV9	TRBJ2-7	NA	NA	TGTGCCAGCAGCGTAGCGGGAGAGTGGAACGAGCAGTACTTC	CASSVAGEWNEQYF
TRBV30	TRBJ2-1	TRBD2	few	TGTGCCTCGATACTAGCGCCCAATGAGCAGTTCTTC	CASILAPNEQFF
TRBV5-6	TRBJ2-7	TRBD1	NA	TGTGCCAGCAGACAGGGGGCGGGCGAGCAGTACTTC	CASRQGAGEQYF
TRBV4-2	TRBJ1-3	NA	NA	TGTGCCAGCAGCCAAGAATGGGCTGACTCTGGAAACACCATATATTTT	CASSQEWADSGNTIYF
TRBV12-2	TRBJ2-7	NA	NA	TGTGCAAGTCGCTTACGCCTCAAGAGGTTC	CASRLRLKRF
TRBV5-1	TRBJ2-5	TRBD1	NA	TGCGCCAGCGGGGACAGGGGATTCGAGACCCAGTACTTC	CASGDRGFETQYF
TRBV19	TRBJ2-2	TRBD1	NA	TGTGCCAGTAGTCAATGGACAGGGGGCGACACCGGGGAGCTGTTTTTT	CASSQWTGGDTGELFF
TRBV9	TRBJ2-5	NA	NA	TGTGCCAGCAGCGTGTCACAGCAAGAGACCCAGTACTTC	CASSVSQQETQYF
TRBV7-9	TRBJ1-5	NA	few	TGTGCCAGCAGCAATACAGGATCGCCCCAGCATTTT	CASSNTGSPQHF
TRBV7-2	TRBJ1-2	TRBD1	NA	TGTGCCAGCAGCCCGCGATCGACAGGGTTCGGAGGCTACACCTTC	CASSPRSTGFGGYTF
TRBV6-1	TRBJ1-1	NA	few	TGTGCCAGCGAGGGCAATTGGGGGCTCACTGAAGCTTTCTTT	CASEGNWGLTEAFF
TRBV5-6	TRBJ2-1	NA	few	TGTGCCAGCAGTTTACAGGGCAGTTACAATGAGCAGTTCTTC	CASSLQGSYNEQFF
TRBV9	TRBJ1-1	NA	NA	TGTGCCAGCAGCGTTTTAACGGGGAGCACTGAAGCTTTCTTT	CASSVLTGSTEAFF
TRBV19	TRBJ2-3	TRBD1	NA	TGTGCCAGTCGGGACAGAGCTAGCACAGATACGCAGTATTTT	CASRDRASTDTQYF
TRBV29-1	TRBJ2-7	TRBD1	few	TGCAGCGTAGGCGGACAGGGCTACGAGCAGTACTTC	CSVGGQGYEQYF
TRBV7-9	TRBJ2-7	NA	NA	TGTGCCAGCAGCTTTAACAGGGATGCCGACGAGCAGTACTTC	CASSFNRDADEQYF